This is a list of T cell receptor beta chains from one sample in a study of cytomegalovirus exposure and HLA in healthy donors. Data came from immunoSEQ multiplex PCR; TCRdb stores just in-frame clones and leaves some out. The data show 90,000 to 150,000 clones, approximately 87% seen once. The sequencing sample was made of PBMCs. The receptor source for this set is a woman in her twenties or thirties in good health and CMV-seronegative. The CDR3 runs from the conserved cysteine through the conserved F or W. Each record gives: clone size, V gene, J gene, D gene, CDR3 protein, CDR3 DNA. The D gene is left open where the match is weak. Where a row states a size, it is once, few, many or the class of an expanded clone; other rows omit it.

clone size: -
V gene: TRBV10-2
J gene: TRBJ2-4
D gene: TRBD2
CDR3 protein: CASSPNRRGVAKNIQYF
CDR3 DNA: TGCGCCAGCAGCCCGAATAGACGGGGGGTAGCCAAAAACATTCAGTACTTC

clone size: -
V gene: TRBV7-2
J gene: TRBJ2-2
D gene: TRBD2
CDR3 protein: CASSIQASGGPTGELFF
CDR3 DNA: TGTGCCAGCAGCATCCAAGCTAGCGGGGGGCCCACCGGGGAGCTGTTTTTT

clone size: -
V gene: TRBV7-8
J gene: TRBJ2-3
D gene: -
CDR3 protein: CASSLVISDTQYF
CDR3 DNA: TGTGCCAGCAGCTTAGTAATCTCAGATACGCAGTATTTT

clone size: -
V gene: TRBV4-3
J gene: TRBJ1-4
D gene: -
CDR3 protein: CASSQDYGAGEKLFF
CDR3 DNA: TGCGCCAGCAGCCAAGATTATGGCGCCGGGGAAAAACTGTTTTTT

clone size: -
V gene: TRBV5-6
J gene: TRBJ1-2
D gene: -
CDR3 protein: CASSRGASANYGYTF
CDR3 DNA: TGTGCCAGCAGTCGGGGGGCCAGTGCAAACTATGGCTACACCTTC

clone size: -
V gene: TRBV2
J gene: TRBJ2-4
D gene: -
CDR3 protein: CASRPTGLDIQYF
CDR3 DNA: TGTGCCAGCAGACCCACAGGGCTGGACATTCAGTACTTC

clone size: -
V gene: TRBV5-6
J gene: TRBJ2-7
D gene: -
CDR3 protein: CASSRQYYEQYF
CDR3 DNA: TGTGCCAGCAGCCGACAGTATTACGAGCAGTACTTC

clone size: -
V gene: TRBV7-2
J gene: TRBJ2-3
D gene: -
CDR3 protein: CASSFRLADTQYF
CDR3 DNA: TGTGCCAGCAGCTTCCGGCTAGCAGATACGCAGTATTTT

clone size: -
V gene: TRBV7-3
J gene: TRBJ2-1
D gene: TRBD1
CDR3 protein: CASSTRTGNEQFF
CDR3 DNA: TGTGCCAGCAGCACAAGGACAGGGAATGAGCAGTTCTTC

clone size: -
V gene: TRBV7-2
J gene: TRBJ2-7
D gene: TRBD2
CDR3 protein: CASSLAGGGVYEQYF
CDR3 DNA: TGTGCCAGCAGTCTCGCGGGCGGGGGTGTGTACGAGCAGTACTTC

clone size: -
V gene: TRBV6-5
J gene: TRBJ2-5
D gene: TRBD2
CDR3 protein: CASRTSGLQAETQYF
CDR3 DNA: TGTGCCAGCAGAACTAGCGGCCTCCAGGCAGAGACCCAGTACTTC

clone size: once
V gene: TRBV6-1
J gene: TRBJ1-5
D gene: TRBD1
CDR3 protein: CASSERTGYSNQPQHF
CDR3 DNA: TGTGCCAGCAGTGAACGGACAGGGTATAGCAATCAGCCCCAGCATTTT

clone size: -
V gene: TRBV29-1
J gene: TRBJ2-4
D gene: -
CDR3 protein: CTRFRGAQGIQYF
CDR3 DNA: TGCACCCGCTTCAGGGGTGCGCAGGGCATTCAGTACTTC

clone size: -
V gene: TRBV7-2
J gene: TRBJ2-7
D gene: TRBD1
CDR3 protein: CASSASGTGVREQYF
CDR3 DNA: TGTGCCAGCAGCGCCTCCGGGACAGGGGTGCGCGAGCAGTACTTC

clone size: -
V gene: TRBV9
J gene: TRBJ2-5
D gene: TRBD2
CDR3 protein: CASSSLGGGRETQYF
CDR3 DNA: TGTGCCAGCAGCTCCCTTGGCGGGGGTCGGGAGACCCAGTACTTC

clone size: -
V gene: TRBV7-2
J gene: TRBJ1-4
D gene: -
CDR3 protein: CASGASTNEKLFF
CDR3 DNA: TGTGCCAGCGGGGCGTCAACTAATGAAAAACTGTTTTTT